This is a list of T cell receptor beta chains from one sample in a study of T-cell reconstitution after alpha-beta-depleted transplantation in children. TCRdb passed the PCR reads through MiXCR, listing each CDR3 protein once. The sample has around 400,000 distinct CDR3 sequences, 11% seen once. Sequencing was performed on PBMCs from the stem cell graft donor, taken from the stem cell graft. The receptors stem from a human donor who donated a stem cell graft to a child with acute myeloid leukemia. CDR3s include the opening cysteine and the closing phenylalanine or tryptophan. Fields, in order: D gene, CDR3 length, clone size, J gene, V gene, CDR3 protein, CDR3 DNA. D genes are given only for firm matches. For some rows the clone size is stated as once, few or many, or as a class when expanded; others skip it.

d_call: .; cdr3_length: 14; clone_size: .; j_call: TRBJ2-7; v_call: TRBV6-5; cdr3_aa: CASSYGGSGYEQYF; cdr3_nt: TGTGCCAGCAGTTACGGGGGTAGCGGCTACGAGCAGTACTTC
d_call: TRBD2; cdr3_length: 18; clone_size: .; j_call: TRBJ2-2; v_call: TRBV28; cdr3_aa: CASSPTSGGHSNTGELFF; cdr3_nt: TGTGCCAGCAGTCCCACTAGCGGGGGGCATTCGAACACCGGGGAGCTGTTTTTT
d_call: TRBD1; cdr3_length: 17; clone_size: .; j_call: TRBJ1-5; v_call: TRBV10-3; cdr3_aa: CAIGTGGIGLSNQPQHF; cdr3_nt: TGTGCCATTGGGACAGGGGGGATCGGGTTGAGCAATCAGCCCCAGCATTTT
d_call: TRBD2; cdr3_length: 16; clone_size: many; j_call: TRBJ2-1; v_call: TRBV10-3; cdr3_aa: CAISEGSGGSYNEQFF; cdr3_nt: TGTGCCATCAGTGAGGGTAGCGGGGGATCCTACAATGAGCAGTTCTTC
d_call: .; cdr3_length: 16; clone_size: .; j_call: TRBJ2-2; v_call: TRBV6-5; cdr3_aa: CASSYLDSTNTGELFF; cdr3_nt: TGTGCCAGCAGTTACTTGGACAGTACGAACACCGGGGAGCTGTTTTTT
d_call: .; cdr3_length: 13; clone_size: .; j_call: TRBJ2-1; v_call: TRBV5-1; cdr3_aa: CASSIDFLDEQFF; cdr3_nt: TGCGCCAGCAGCATAGACTTCCTCGATGAGCAGTTCTTC
d_call: .; cdr3_length: 11; clone_size: few; j_call: TRBJ1-1; v_call: TRBV29-1; cdr3_aa: CSVEQVTEAFF; cdr3_nt: TGCAGCGTAGAACAGGTCACTGAAGCTTTCTTT
d_call: .; cdr3_length: 12; clone_size: .; j_call: TRBJ2-2; v_call: TRBV7-3; cdr3_aa: CASSLGDGELFF; cdr3_nt: TGTGCCAGCAGCTTAGGTGACGGGGAGCTGTTTTTT
d_call: .; cdr3_length: 15; clone_size: many; j_call: TRBJ1-5; v_call: TRBV18; cdr3_aa: CASSPLPIGGQPQHF; cdr3_nt: TGTGCCAGCTCACCCCTCCCTATCGGGGGCCAGCCCCAGCATTTT
d_call: TRBD2; cdr3_length: 15; clone_size: few; j_call: TRBJ2-3; v_call: TRBV30; cdr3_aa: CAWSRSGKNTDTQYF; cdr3_nt: TGTGCCTGGAGTCGGAGCGGGAAAAACACAGATACGCAGTATTTT
d_call: .; cdr3_length: 15; clone_size: .; j_call: TRBJ1-6; v_call: TRBV5-1; cdr3_aa: CASSLNLNPNSPLHF; cdr3_nt: TGCGCCAGCAGCTTGAACCTCAACCCCAATTCACCCCTCCACTTT
d_call: .; cdr3_length: 13; clone_size: .; j_call: TRBJ1-4; v_call: TRBV30; cdr3_aa: CAWSRSQGEKLFF; cdr3_nt: TGTGCCTGGAGTCGGAGCCAGGGAGAAAAACTGTTTTTT
d_call: TRBD1; cdr3_length: 15; clone_size: many; j_call: TRBJ2-5; v_call: TRBV10-2; cdr3_aa: CASSNRGLDGETQYF; cdr3_nt: TGCGCCAGCAGCAACAGGGGGTTGGATGGAGAGACCCAGTACTTC
d_call: .; cdr3_length: 14; clone_size: few; j_call: TRBJ2-3; v_call: TRBV29-1; cdr3_aa: CSVEEQDSTDTQYF; cdr3_nt: TGCAGCGTTGAAGAACAGGATAGCACAGATACGCAGTATTTT
d_call: .; cdr3_length: 11; clone_size: many; j_call: TRBJ2-5; v_call: TRBV14; cdr3_aa: CASSQEKTQYF; cdr3_nt: TGTGCCAGCAGCCAAGAGAAGACCCAGTACTTC
d_call: TRBD1; cdr3_length: 14; clone_size: few; j_call: TRBJ2-4; v_call: TRBV5-1; cdr3_aa: CASSLTGGKNIQYF; cdr3_nt: TGCGCCAGCAGCTTGACAGGGGGCAAAAACATTCAGTACTTC
d_call: .; cdr3_length: 16; clone_size: .; j_call: TRBJ2-1; v_call: TRBV25-1; cdr3_aa: CASSANRDSSYNEQFF; cdr3_nt: TGTGCCAGCAGTGCAAACCGGGACTCCTCCTACAATGAGCAGTTCTTC
d_call: .; cdr3_length: 15; clone_size: many; j_call: TRBJ2-3; v_call: TRBV7-6; cdr3_aa: CASSLGAGGTDTQYF; cdr3_nt: TGTGCCAGCAGCTTGGGGGCCGGAGGCACAGATACGCAGTATTTT
d_call: TRBD2; cdr3_length: 15; clone_size: few; j_call: TRBJ2-1; v_call: TRBV5-5; cdr3_aa: CASSVSGGWYNEQFF; cdr3_nt: TGTGCCAGCAGCGTAAGCGGGGGGTGGTACAATGAGCAGTTCTTC
d_call: TRBD2; cdr3_length: 16; clone_size: many; j_call: TRBJ2-1; v_call: TRBV5-1; cdr3_aa: CASSLQGLAGYNEQFF; cdr3_nt: TGCGCCAGCAGCCTACAAGGACTAGCGGGGTACAATGAGCAGTTCTTC
d_call: .; cdr3_length: 13; clone_size: few; j_call: TRBJ1-5; v_call: TRBV20-1; cdr3_aa: CSASPDRNQPQHF; cdr3_nt: TGCAGTGCTAGCCCCGACAGGAATCAGCCCCAGCATTTT
d_call: TRBD1; cdr3_length: 12; clone_size: many; j_call: TRBJ1-4; v_call: TRBV10-3; cdr3_aa: CAISRQGEKLFF; cdr3_nt: TGTGCCATCAGCCGACAGGGGGAAAAACTGTTTTTT
d_call: TRBD2; cdr3_length: 19; clone_size: few; j_call: TRBJ2-1; v_call: TRBV6-5; cdr3_aa: CASSYPQGLAGGWCNEQFF; cdr3_nt: TGTGCCAGCAGTTACCCCCAGGGACTAGCGGGAGGTTGGTGCAATGAGCAGTTCTTC
d_call: TRBD1; cdr3_length: 14; clone_size: many; j_call: TRBJ2-1; v_call: TRBV20-1; cdr3_aa: CSASSGQGAWEQFF; cdr3_nt: TGCAGTGCTTCCTCGGGACAGGGGGCATGGGAGCAGTTCTTC
d_call: .; cdr3_length: 18; clone_size: few; j_call: TRBJ2-6; v_call: TRBV6-1; cdr3_aa: CASSEGSRFKSGANVLTF; cdr3_nt: TGTGCCAGCAGTGAAGGGTCCAGATTCAAGTCTGGGGCCAACGTCCTGACTTTC
d_call: .; cdr3_length: 15; clone_size: few; j_call: TRBJ2-5; v_call: TRBV5-1; cdr3_aa: CASSLEIGHTETQYF; cdr3_nt: TGCGCCAGCAGCTTGGAGATAGGCCACACTGAGACCCAGTACTTC
d_call: TRBD2; cdr3_length: 15; clone_size: many; j_call: TRBJ2-3; v_call: TRBV9; cdr3_aa: CASSLRGDRTDTQYF; cdr3_nt: TGTGCCAGCAGCCTCCGGGGGGACCGCACAGATACGCAGTATTTT
d_call: .; cdr3_length: 14; clone_size: many; j_call: TRBJ2-3; v_call: TRBV7-2; cdr3_aa: CASSLSLTSDTQYF; cdr3_nt: TGTGCCAGCAGCTTAAGTCTTACTTCAGATACGCAGTATTTT
d_call: .; cdr3_length: 13; clone_size: few; j_call: TRBJ1-1; v_call: TRBV6-1; cdr3_aa: CASRLPSGAEAFF; cdr3_nt: TGTGCCAGCAGGCTGCCCTCAGGGGCTGAAGCTTTCTTT
d_call: .; cdr3_length: 13; clone_size: .; j_call: TRBJ1-1; v_call: TRBV30; cdr3_aa: CAWSVRVRGEAFF; cdr3_nt: TGTGCCTGGAGTGTCAGGGTTCGGGGTGAAGCTTTCTTT
d_call: .; cdr3_length: 11; clone_size: .; j_call: TRBJ2-7; v_call: TRBV28; cdr3_aa: CASRSDYEQYF; cdr3_nt: TGTGCCAGCAGGTCCGACTACGAGCAGTACTTC
d_call: .; cdr3_length: 14; clone_size: many; j_call: TRBJ2-4; v_call: TRBV7-8; cdr3_aa: CASCQEKGGNIQYF; cdr3_nt: TGTGCCAGCTGCCAAGAAAAAGGTGGTAACATTCAGTACTTC
d_call: TRBD2; cdr3_length: 14; clone_size: .; j_call: TRBJ2-7; v_call: TRBV4-1; cdr3_aa: CASSQSGSSYEQYF; cdr3_nt: TGCGCCAGCAGCCAGAGCGGGAGCTCCTACGAGCAGTACTTC
d_call: TRBD1; cdr3_length: 13; clone_size: .; j_call: TRBJ1-4; v_call: TRBV6-9; cdr3_aa: CASMRQGGEKLFF; cdr3_nt: TGTGCCAGCATGAGACAGGGAGGTGAAAAACTGTTTTTT
d_call: TRBD1; cdr3_length: 12; clone_size: few; j_call: TRBJ2-7; v_call: TRBV12-3/TRBV12-4; cdr3_aa: CASSRTGTEQYF; cdr3_nt: TGTGCCAGCAGTCGGACAGGGACGGAACAGTACTTC
d_call: TRBD2; cdr3_length: 16; clone_size: few; j_call: TRBJ2-1; v_call: TRBV5-4; cdr3_aa: CASSYGTSGRDNEQFF; cdr3_nt: TGTGCCAGCAGCTATGGGACTAGCGGGAGGGACAATGAGCAGTTCTTC
d_call: .; cdr3_length: 15; clone_size: many; j_call: TRBJ2-3; v_call: TRBV27; cdr3_aa: CASSTVDTGTDTQYF; cdr3_nt: TGTGCCAGCAGTACCGTGGACACCGGCACAGATACGCAGTATTTT
d_call: TRBD1; cdr3_length: 14; clone_size: few; j_call: TRBJ2-5; v_call: TRBV25-1; cdr3_aa: CASSEFGTGETQYF; cdr3_nt: TGTGCCAGCAGTGAATTTGGGACAGGAGAGACCCAGTACTTC
d_call: .; cdr3_length: 15; clone_size: .; j_call: TRBJ2-1; v_call: TRBV9; cdr3_aa: CASSVEGALYNEQFF; cdr3_nt: TGTGCCAGCAGCGTAGAGGGAGCTTTGTACAATGAGCAGTTCTTC
d_call: .; cdr3_length: 15; clone_size: many; j_call: TRBJ1-1; v_call: TRBV29-1; cdr3_aa: CSVGGIEWYNTEAFF; cdr3_nt: TGCAGCGTTGGGGGAATTGAGTGGTACAACACTGAAGCTTTCTTT
d_call: .; cdr3_length: 15; clone_size: many; j_call: TRBJ1-5; v_call: TRBV20-1; cdr3_aa: CSASPGTDSNQPQHF; cdr3_nt: TGCAGTGCTAGCCCAGGGACGGATAGCAATCAGCCCCAGCATTTT
d_call: TRBD2; cdr3_length: 17; clone_size: .; j_call: TRBJ2-3; v_call: TRBV5-1; cdr3_aa: CASSLGLAGSRTDTQYF; cdr3_nt: TGCGCCAGCAGCTTGGGACTAGCGGGATCTCGCACAGATACGCAGTATTTT
d_call: .; cdr3_length: 15; clone_size: .; j_call: TRBJ2-2; v_call: TRBV5-1; cdr3_aa: CASSLRGIGTGELFF; cdr3_nt: TGCGCCAGCAGCTTGCGAGGGATAGGCACCGGGGAGCTGTTTTTT
d_call: .; cdr3_length: 14; clone_size: .; j_call: TRBJ1-6; v_call: TRBV18; cdr3_aa: CASSPPGRASPLHF; cdr3_nt: TGTGCCAGCTCACCTCCGGGACGGGCATCACCCCTCCACTTT
d_call: .; cdr3_length: 14; clone_size: few; j_call: TRBJ2-3; v_call: TRBV5-6; cdr3_aa: CASSELGDTDTQYF; cdr3_nt: TGTGCCAGCAGCGAGCTCGGGGACACAGATACGCAGTATTTT
d_call: TRBD1; cdr3_length: 16; clone_size: .; j_call: TRBJ2-7; v_call: TRBV19; cdr3_aa: CASKPRPTGSYYEQYF; cdr3_nt: TGTGCCAGTAAACCCAGACCGACAGGGTCTTACTACGAGCAGTACTTC
d_call: TRBD1; cdr3_length: 14; clone_size: .; j_call: TRBJ1-1; v_call: TRBV20-1; cdr3_aa: CSATGQGPPTEAFF; cdr3_nt: TGCAGTGCAACCGGACAGGGGCCCCCCACTGAAGCTTTCTTT
d_call: .; cdr3_length: 11; clone_size: .; j_call: TRBJ2-1; v_call: TRBV20-1; cdr3_aa: CSARVVTEQFF; cdr3_nt: TGCAGTGCGCGGGTAGTGACTGAGCAGTTCTTC
d_call: TRBD2; cdr3_length: 16; clone_size: few; j_call: TRBJ2-3; v_call: TRBV20-1; cdr3_aa: CSARDGSGGRTDTQYF; cdr3_nt: TGCAGTGCTAGAGATGGTAGCGGGGGAAGGACAGATACGCAGTATTTT
d_call: .; cdr3_length: 12; clone_size: many; j_call: TRBJ1-1; v_call: TRBV3-1; cdr3_aa: CASSQGESGAFF; cdr3_nt: TGTGCCAGCAGCCAAGGAGAAAGTGGAGCTTTCTTT
d_call: .; cdr3_length: 14; clone_size: .; j_call: TRBJ1-5; v_call: TRBV6-5; cdr3_aa: CASSSGQHHQPQHF; cdr3_nt: TGTGCCAGCAGTTCCGGGCAGCACCATCAGCCCCAGCATTTT
d_call: .; cdr3_length: 13; clone_size: few; j_call: TRBJ2-3; v_call: TRBV12-5; cdr3_aa: CASGPEQLDTQYF; cdr3_nt: TGTGCTAGTGGTCCCGAGCAGTTGGATACGCAGTATTTT
d_call: .; cdr3_length: 15; clone_size: few; j_call: TRBJ2-1; v_call: TRBV7-2; cdr3_aa: CASSIYRVSYNEQFF; cdr3_nt: TGTGCCAGCAGCATTTACAGGGTCTCCTACAATGAGCAGTTCTTC
d_call: .; cdr3_length: 15; clone_size: once; j_call: TRBJ2-7; v_call: TRBV3-1; cdr3_aa: CASSQGIASSYEQYF; cdr3_nt: TGTGCCAGCAGCCAAGGAATAGCGAGCTCCTACGAGCAGTACTTC
d_call: TRBD1; cdr3_length: 17; clone_size: .; j_call: TRBJ2-5; v_call: TRBV6-5; cdr3_aa: CASSYGTGALAEETQYF; cdr3_nt: TGTGCCAGCAGTTATGGGACAGGGGCCCTTGCGGAAGAGACCCAGTACTTC
d_call: .; cdr3_length: 13; clone_size: .; j_call: TRBJ2-5; v_call: TRBV18; cdr3_aa: CASSPSGTETQYF; cdr3_nt: TGTGCCAGCTCACCCTCCGGGACAGAGACCCAGTACTTC
d_call: .; cdr3_length: 16; clone_size: once; j_call: TRBJ1-2; v_call: TRBV4-3; cdr3_aa: CASSQRVWESNYGYTF; cdr3_nt: TGCGCCAGCAGCCAGCGCGTTTGGGAATCTAACTATGGCTACACCTTC
d_call: TRBD2; cdr3_length: 16; clone_size: .; j_call: TRBJ2-2; v_call: TRBV7-2; cdr3_aa: CASSLRAGGGTGELFF; cdr3_nt: TGTGCCAGCAGCTTACGGGCGGGAGGGGGCACCGGGGAGCTGTTTTTT
d_call: TRBD2; cdr3_length: 15; clone_size: few; j_call: TRBJ2-7; v_call: TRBV7-2; cdr3_aa: CASSLIPSGGGEQYF; cdr3_nt: TGTGCCAGCAGCCTAATACCTAGCGGGGGCGGAGAGCAGTACTTC
d_call: .; cdr3_length: 13; clone_size: .; j_call: TRBJ2-3; v_call: TRBV30; cdr3_aa: CAWSAGNTDTQYF; cdr3_nt: TGTGCCTGGAGTGCAGGGAACACAGATACGCAGTATTTT